The rows below give T cell receptor beta chains drawn from one sample of a study of cytomegalovirus exposure and HLA in healthy donors. TCRdb keeps only in-frame clones here, not all; method: immunoSEQ multiplex PCR. The top ten hold roughly 0.5% of the sample, which has around 140,000 clones, nearly 90% seen once. Sequenced input: PBMCs. Receptors originate from a woman aged 40 to 50 in good health and CMV-seronegative. The CDR3 runs from the conserved cysteine through the conserved F or W. Rows give clone size only sometimes, using once, few, many, or a class for an expanded clone.

V gene: TRBV6-1; J gene: TRBJ1-4; clone size: NA; CDR3 protein: CASSELRGVGYEKLFF
V gene: TRBV28; J gene: TRBJ1-3; clone size: few; CDR3 protein: CASSLPGHLQVDSGNTIYF
V gene: TRBV7-2; J gene: TRBJ2-5; clone size: NA; CDR3 protein: CASSFSLGTGQETQYF
V gene: TRBV5-1; J gene: TRBJ2-7; clone size: NA; CDR3 protein: CASSRTGAIVEQYF
V gene: TRBV4-3; J gene: TRBJ1-1; clone size: NA; CDR3 protein: CASSQDWGGGTEAFF
V gene: TRBV27; J gene: TRBJ1-2; clone size: NA; CDR3 protein: CASTFAPGQWYGYTF
V gene: TRBV19; J gene: TRBJ1-5; clone size: NA; CDR3 protein: CASRIQGFNQPQHF
V gene: TRBV18; J gene: TRBJ1-1; clone size: once; CDR3 protein: CASSNEEGYTEAFF
V gene: TRBV6-1; J gene: TRBJ1-2; clone size: NA; CDR3 protein: CASSRPGMDYGYTF
V gene: TRBV11-3; J gene: TRBJ2-3; clone size: NA; CDR3 protein: CASRRTSGSLSTDTQYF
V gene: TRBV5-6; J gene: TRBJ1-5; clone size: NA; CDR3 protein: CASSLGPGSGQPQHF
V gene: TRBV9; J gene: TRBJ2-5; clone size: NA; CDR3 protein: CASSVAGSIYGLAGFQETQYF
V gene: TRBV19; J gene: TRBJ1-2; clone size: few; CDR3 protein: CASSTPGQDYGYTF
V gene: TRBV11-3; J gene: TRBJ2-1; clone size: NA; CDR3 protein: CASSLGRGAYNEQFF